The T cell receptor beta chain under discussion was sequenced for a study of siplizumab effects on memory and regulatory T cells. Points from the study as a whole: No more than a minor fraction of alloreactive clones could be traced back to unstimulated subsets.

Trimming stripped 6 bases from V and 5 bases from J, with 14 bases between. The CDR3 runs to 14 residues. The V gene's germline CDR1 is PRHDT and CDR2 FYEKMQ (reference sequence). In the mixed lymphocyte reaction, cells were cocultured for 6 to 7 days at 37°C. Comment on this clone: Its antigen remains unidentified.

The repertoire was sequenced with immunoSEQ multiplex PCR; TCRdb's copy has only in-frame clones and lacks some. The sample has 9,500 or so clones, about 46% seen once. The V and J genes are TRBV13 and TRBJ2-1; TRBD2 might be the D (6 bases). Sequenced input: CFSE-low (dividing) CD8+ T cells sorted from an allogeneic mixed lymphocyte reaction. The receptor comes from a human donor in good health; the cells came from an allogeneic mixed lymphocyte reaction. The chain's CDR3 is CASSLLAENNEQFF. CDR3 DNA sequence: TGTGCCAGCAGTTTGTTAGCGGAAAACAATGAGCAGTTCTTC.